This T cell receptor beta chain came from a study of blood T cells in healthy people across ages. Germline assignment: CDR1 SGHTA and CDR2 FQGNSA. Trimming left V 1 base short and J 4 bases short, with 13 bases between. There are 15 residues in the CDR3. Primers used in a second PCR of roughly 6 to 12 cycles were a sample-barcoded 5' primer and a J-beta primer mix. TCRdb re-called the 5' RACE reads through MiXCR, storing one row per CDR3 protein. Of hundreds of thousands of distinct CDR3 sequences in the sample, just under 25% were seen once. This same sample was also taken into another study, of T cells of mothers and their children. Turning to that study: Versus unrelated pairs, overlap was slightly higher in related mother-child pairs, without reaching significance.

V and J are TRBV7-2 and TRBJ2-5; D is unclear. Sequences were obtained from blood. This receptor was obtained from a boy aged 5-17 years in good health. The DNA for the CDR3 is TGTGCCAGCAGCTTAGATCATAGTAATCGAGAGACCCAGTACTTC. Protein product: CASSLDHSNRETQYF.